The rows below give T cell receptor beta chains drawn from one sample of a study of cytomegalovirus exposure and HLA in healthy donors. Sequencing used immunoSEQ multiplex PCR; TCRdb keeps in-frame clones, though not all of them. There are about 98,000 clones in the sample; about four fifths occur only once, and about a tenth lies in the top ten. The sequenced sample was PBMCs. Receptors were obtained from a man in his late teens or twenties in good health and CMV-seropositive. Both conserved end residues are part of each CDR3. The D gene is left open where the match is weak. Size is stated for part of the rows, as once, few or many counts, or as a class when the clone is expanded.

TRBJ1-1,-,-,TRBV27,TGTGCCAGCAGTTCCCTTGTCGCTGAAGCTTTCTTT,CASSSLVAEAFF
TRBJ2-7,-,-,TRBV5-6,TGTGCCAGCAGCTTGGGTCGGTCCTACGAGCAGTACTTC,CASSLGRSYEQYF
TRBJ1-3,-,few,TRBV4-2,TGTGCCAGCAGCCAAGAGCGGGGCAGAGCTCTGCCAAACACCATATATTTT,CASSQERGRALPNTIYF
TRBJ1-3,TRBD1,-,TRBV25-1,TGTGCCAGCAGTGAACTGAGACAGGGCTCTGGAAACACCATATATTTT,CASSELRQGSGNTIYF
TRBJ2-1,TRBD2,once,TRBV4-1,TGCGCCAGCAACGTAATCGGACTAGCGGGGGGTGGTGAGCAGTTCTTC,CASNVIGLAGGGEQFF
TRBJ1-1,-,-,TRBV15,TGTGCCACCAGCAGAGATCGGGTCACTGAAGCCTTCTTT,CATSRDRVTEAFF
TRBJ2-7,-,-,TRBV10-2,TGCGCCAGCGGGGGGACTCCTTACGAGCAGTACTTC,CASGGTPYEQYF
TRBJ2-7,-,once,TRBV5-1,TGCGCCAGCAAGGTGGAGGGAGCCTACGAGCAGTACTTC,CASKVEGAYEQYF
TRBJ2-3,TRBD1,-,TRBV5-4,TGTGCCAGCAGCTTGGGGACAGGGGGCACCGCCAGCACAGATACGCAGTATTTT,CASSLGTGGTASTDTQYF
TRBJ2-1,-,-,TRBV5-4,TGTGCCAGCGAGGGTAACTACAATGAGCAGTTCTTC,CASEGNYNEQFF
TRBJ2-7,-,-,TRBV6-5,TGTGCCAGCAGCTGGGACAACTACGAGCAGTACTTC,CASSWDNYEQYF
TRBJ1-3,-,-,TRBV13,TGTGCCAGCAGCTTAAAATACACTGGAAACACCATATATTTT,CASSLKYTGNTIYF
TRBJ1-1,TRBD1,-,TRBV19,TGTGCCAGTAGTACCCGGGACAGGGGAGGTGTTGAAGCTTTCTTT,CASSTRDRGGVEAFF
TRBJ2-5,-,-,TRBV6-4,TGTGCCAGCAGTGATCCCGAACAGGGTGGTGGGGGAGAGACCCAGTACTTC,CASSDPEQGGGGETQYF
TRBJ1-2,-,-,TRBV18,TGTGCCAGCTCACCAACCGGACAGACCTATGGCTACACCTTC,CASSPTGQTYGYTF
TRBJ1-6,-,-,TRBV30,TGTGCCTGGAGTGTTCAAGCGAATTCACCCCTCCACTTT,CAWSVQANSPLHF
TRBJ2-7,-,-,TRBV10-3,TGTGCCATCTCTGGCGGCAGGGGCCTCGAGCAGTACTTC,CAISGGRGLEQYF
TRBJ2-3,-,-,TRBV6-1,TGTGCCAGCAGTGGGCAAGCGGCGAATTTT,CASSGQAANF
TRBJ1-3,-,-,TRBV5-1,TGCGCCAGCAGCTACACAGGCGGGGGGGCTATGGCTGGAAACACCATATATTTT,CASSYTGGGAMAGNTIYF
TRBJ1-1,TRBD1,few,TRBV30,TGTGCCTGGAGGACAGGGGGCATCGCTTTCTTT,CAWRTGGIAFF
TRBJ1-5,-,-,TRBV10-3,TGTGCCATCAGTGACCAACGGTCGGGGGGCGGTCAGCCCCAGCATTTT,CAISDQRSGGGQPQHF
TRBJ2-5,-,-,TRBV19,TGTGCCAGTAGTACAACAGGGTTGAAGCAAGAGACCCAGTACTTC,CASSTTGLKQETQYF
TRBJ2-7,-,-,TRBV15,TGTGCCACCAGCAGAGATATGGCGGGGCTGGTGGGAATCTCCTACGAGCAGTACTTC,CATSRDMAGLVGISYEQYF
TRBJ2-7,-,-,TRBV5-5,TGTGCCAGCAGCTCGGACTCCGTCGAGCAGTACTTC,CASSSDSVEQYF
TRBJ2-2,-,-,TRBV30,TGTGCCTGGAGAAGTCATGCGGCCGGGGAGCTGTTTTTT,CAWRSHAAGELFF
TRBJ2-7,-,few,TRBV29-1,TGCAGCGTGTCCGGCGGTTTGGAGCAGTACTTC,CSVSGGLEQYF
TRBJ2-7,-,few,TRBV13,TGTGCCAGCAGTAACTACGAACTACGGGGCGAGCAGTACTTC,CASSNYELRGEQYF
TRBJ2-3,-,-,TRBV4-2,TGTGCCAGCAGCTCCACAGGCAGTTTAGGCACAGATACGCAGTATTTT,CASSSTGSLGTDTQYF
TRBJ2-3,TRBD1,few,TRBV7-9,TGTGCCAGCAGCGTCCCTCCTTCAAGGGGGCCCACAGATACGCAGTATTTT,CASSVPPSRGPTDTQYF
TRBJ1-5,TRBD1,-,TRBV27,TGTGCCAGCAGTACACAGGGGGACTATCAGCCCCAGCATTTT,CASSTQGDYQPQHF
TRBJ2-5,TRBD2,-,TRBV5-5,TGTGCCAGCAGCTTGCGGGCGGGGGGAACGAAAGAGACCCAGTACTTC,CASSLRAGGTKETQYF
TRBJ1-1,-,few,TRBV27,TGTGCCAGCAAGATGACCGGCGGGTCTGAAGCTTTCTTT,CASKMTGGSEAFF
TRBJ2-6,TRBD1,once,TRBV29-1,TGCAGCGTTACAGGGGCTGGGGCCAACGTCCTGACTTTC,CSVTGAGANVLTF
TRBJ2-7,-,once,TRBV4-2,TGTGCCAGCAGCCAAGGCGCGGGGCCTATCTACGAGCAGTACTTC,CASSQGAGPIYEQYF
TRBJ2-3,TRBD2,-,TRBV30,TGTGCCTGGACCGGGACTAGCGGGGGCCTCACAGATACGCAGTATTTT,CAWTGTSGGLTDTQYF
TRBJ2-2,TRBD1,-,TRBV14,TGTGCCAGCAGACAGGGGGCGAACACCGGGGAGCTGTTTTTT,CASRQGANTGELFF
TRBJ2-3,-,-,TRBV5-1,TGCGCCAGCAGCCCAAGAGGAGCTGATACGCAGTATTTT,CASSPRGADTQYF
TRBJ2-1,TRBD2,-,TRBV5-1,TGCGCCAGCAGCCGGGTGGGACTAGCGGGGGGCAATGAGCAGTTCTTC,CASSRVGLAGGNEQFF
TRBJ2-3,TRBD1,-,TRBV9,TGTGCCAGCAGCGCCCGACAGGGGAGCACAGATACGCAGTATTTT,CASSARQGSTDTQYF
TRBJ1-1,TRBD1,once,TRBV9,TGTGCCAGCAGCCCGCAGGGGGCCACTGAAGCTTTCTTT,CASSPQGATEAFF
TRBJ1-4,TRBD1,-,TRBV10-3,TGTGCCATCAGTGCTACCGGGACAGGGAGGGGTGGTGAAAAACTGTTTTTT,CAISATGTGRGGEKLFF
TRBJ1-3,-,-,TRBV6-5,TGTGCCAGCAGCTTGACTGTCTCTGGAAACACCATATATTTT,CASSLTVSGNTIYF
TRBJ1-4,-,-,TRBV5-1,TGCGCCAGCAGCTTGGGCGGCGTCGGTAATGAAAAACTGTTTTTT,CASSLGGVGNEKLFF
TRBJ1-1,TRBD1,-,TRBV9,TGTGCCAGCAGCGTAAAAGCTGGGACAGGGGATCGAGAAGCTTTCTTT,CASSVKAGTGDREAFF
TRBJ1-1,TRBD1,-,TRBV18,TGTGCCAGCTCACCAAACAGGGGCGCACACACTGAAGCTTTCTTT,CASSPNRGAHTEAFF
TRBJ1-1,-,few,TRBV28,TGTGCCAGCAGTTTACAGGGGATGGACACTGAAGCTTTCTTT,CASSLQGMDTEAFF
TRBJ1-2,TRBD1,-,TRBV28,TGTGCCAGCAGTATAGCAGGGGGTATCTATGGCTACACCTTC,CASSIAGGIYGYTF
TRBJ1-1,TRBD1,-,TRBV2,TGTGCCAGCAGTGCGGACAGGCGGAACACTGAAGCTTTCTTT,CASSADRRNTEAFF